Listed here are 2 T cell receptor beta chains from one sample, sequenced in a study of blood T cell repertoires in COVID-19. The assay was immunoSEQ multiplex PCR, and TCRdb's table has in-frame clones only and misses some. The sample has 45,000 to 65,000 clones, about 89% seen once. Sequences were obtained from peripheral blood. These receptors were taken from a human donor in a cohort sampled during active COVID-19.

CDR3 amino acids: CASSRAGGRTDTQYF. In nucleotides, the CDR3 is TGTGCCAGCAGTCGAGCGGGAGGGCGCACAGATACGCAGTATTTT. This chain joins TRBV6-2 or TRBV6-3 and TRBJ2-3, with 10 bases lining up with TRBD2. Germline loops: CDR1 MNHEY, CDR2 SVGEGT. This CDR3 is 15 amino acids long. The junction had 3 bases not matched to a gene; V was cut back by 5 bases and J by 1 base.

The rearrangement links TRBV5-6 to TRBJ1-2; TRBD1 might be the D (5 bases). The V gene lost 5 bases and the J gene lost 4 bases, with 15 bases spanning the gap. CDR1 SGHDT and CDR2 YYEEEE come from the germline V gene. The CDR3 has 14 amino acids. CDR3 coding DNA: TGTGCCAGCAGGCCCAGGGCCAGAGGCTATGGCTACACCTTC. It is translated as CASRPRARGYGYTF.